The source of this TCR beta chain is a study of spatial heterogeneity in lung cancer. Study-level background: Alpha-chain sequences were consistently detected in smaller numbers than beta-chain sequences. A strong correlation was found between TCR transcript counts in tumor regions and a T cell module score derived from matched bulk RNA-seq.

General study results and limits: Tumor mutation count correlated with how many alpha and beta TCRs expanded intratumorally.

V lost 5 bases, J lost 2 bases, and 19 bases lay in between. The germline V gene encodes CDR1 MNHEY and CDR2 SMNVEV (reference sequence). The CDR3 is 16 amino acids. TCRdb processed the 5' RACE reads anew with MiXCR; each CDR3 protein has one entry. The repertoire consists of roughly 3,500 distinct CDR3 sequences, with 5.5% to 6.5% occurring once and the leading ten covering around 15%. Sample time point: sample taken at primary tumor resection. Samples came from roughly 75 TRACERx patients with untreated early-stage lung cancer. Whole RNA from tumor, nontumor lung or frozen PBMC was sequenced unsorted. This clonotype was recorded many times. What it binds is unknown.

The V call is TRBV27, the J call TRBJ2-7, with D possibly matching TRBD2 (6 bases). The sample here was lung tumor tissue, taken at surgery. The sequence came from a female donor with early-stage non-small cell lung cancer. The CDR3 spells CASSPTGTPPTYEQYF. The CDR3 region has the DNA TGTGCCAGCAGTCCGACCGGGACTCCCCCCACCTACGAGCAGTACTTC.